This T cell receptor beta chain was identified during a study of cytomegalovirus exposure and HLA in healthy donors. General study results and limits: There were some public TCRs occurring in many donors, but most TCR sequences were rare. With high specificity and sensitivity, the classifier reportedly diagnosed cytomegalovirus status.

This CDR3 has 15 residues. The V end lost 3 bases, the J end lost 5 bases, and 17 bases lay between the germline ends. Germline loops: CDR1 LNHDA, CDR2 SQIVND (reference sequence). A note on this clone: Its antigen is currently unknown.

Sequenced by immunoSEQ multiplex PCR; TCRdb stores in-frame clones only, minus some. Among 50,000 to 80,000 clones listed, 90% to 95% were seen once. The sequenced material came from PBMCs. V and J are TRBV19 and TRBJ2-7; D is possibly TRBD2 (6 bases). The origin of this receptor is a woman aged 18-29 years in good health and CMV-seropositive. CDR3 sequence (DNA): TGTGCCAGTAGTATTTCCGGGAGTGCGACTGACGAGCAGTACTTC. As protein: CASSISGSATDEQYF. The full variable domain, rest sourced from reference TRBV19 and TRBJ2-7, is DGGITQSPKYLFRKEGQNVTLSCEQNLNHDAMYWYRQDPGQGLRLIYYSQIVNDFQKGDIAEGYSVSREKKESFPLTVTSAQKNPTAFYLCASSISGSATDEQYFGPGTRLTVT.